This TCR beta chain originates from a study of T cell responses to AZD1222 COVID-19 vaccine. Study-wide points: Along spike, vaccine-associated CD4 TCRs were found throughout, with dominance at 160-218 and 743-854. At baseline, just a handful of AZD1222 recipients tested seropositive. A rise in Spike-specific TCR breadth and depth followed two AZD1222 doses. It should be noted that donors were predominantly white British and more often female, and clonal diversity was possibly underestimated.

The V gene end was trimmed by 8 bases and the J gene end by 1 base; junction bases not matched to a gene: 7. The CDR3 is 17 amino acids. Germline V CDR1 and CDR2: MNHNS, SASEGT. The protocol was immunoSEQ multiplex PCR, while the TCRdb copy is restricted to in-frame clones and leaves out a portion. Of roughly 140,000 clones in the sample, around four fifths are singletons; the top ten hold roughly 4%. Details on this clone: Its antigen is unknown.

Sequences were derived from peripheral blood, sampled on day 0 of MenACWY control vaccination. The chain is built from TRBV6-1 and TRBJ2-6; 11 bases agree with TRBD1. The sequence derives from an adult in good health. The chain's CDR3 is CASCKGQGASGANVLTF. The CDR3, as DNA: TGTGCCAGCTGTAAAGGACAGGGGGCATCTGGGGCCAACGTCCTGACTTTC.